These T cell receptor beta chains were read from a single sample in a study of siplizumab effects on memory and regulatory T cells. Clones were sequenced by immunoSEQ multiplex PCR, and TCRdb holds only the in-frame ones, with some missing. Among 95,000 to 110,000 clones listed, roughly 92% were seen once. The sequenced material came from Tregs sorted from blood. The receptors derive from a human donor in good health. Each CDR3 is given with its conserved first and last residue. A D gene is named only where the DNA matches it firmly. Size tells how often a clone was seen (once, few, many) or the class of an expanded clone, and some rows leave it out.

TRBJ1-2 - TRBV1 - TGCACCAGCAGCCAAGATCTTGGGGACTCGAACTATGGCTACACCTTC CTSSQDLGDSNYGYTF
TRBJ1-6 TRBD1 TRBV2 few TGTGCCAGCACACGGGACAGGGGGGAGAATTCACCCCTCCACTTT CASTRDRGENSPLHF
TRBJ1-2 - TRBV5-1 - TGCGCCAGCAGCGCCCTTGACAGCTCCTATGGCTACACCTTC CASSALDSSYGYTF
TRBJ1-2 - TRBV7-2 - TGTGCCAGCAGCTTAGTTCGGGGACCATATGGCTACACCTTC CASSLVRGPYGYTF
TRBJ2-7 - TRBV21-1 - TGTGCCAGCAGCAAAGGGACACAGAGAAAGAGCTCCTACGAGCAGTACTTC CASSKGTQRKSSYEQYF
TRBJ2-7 - TRBV30 - TGTGCCCTACGAACCTACTACTCCTACGAGCAGTACTTC CALRTYYSYEQYF
TRBJ1-2 - TRBV2 few TGTGCCAGCAGTGACAGCTATGGCTACACCTTC CASSDSYGYTF
TRBJ2-7 TRBD2 TRBV11-2 - TGTGCCAGCAGCTTAGGTCTAGCGGCGCTAGGCGAGCAGTACTTC CASSLGLAALGEQYF
TRBJ2-1 - TRBV10-3 - TGTGCCATCAAGGAGGGGGAGAACAATGAGCAGTTCTTC CAIKEGENNEQFF
TRBJ1-1 - TRBV6-5 - TGTGCCAGCAGTCTTAGCGGGAGTTTCCTCGGGAAAGCTTTCTTT CASSLSGSFLGKAFF
TRBJ1-3 TRBD1 TRBV30 - TGTGCCTGGACCGGGACAGGGGGCTTTGGAAACACCATATATTTT CAWTGTGGFGNTIYF
TRBJ1-1 - TRBV18 - TGTGCCAGCTCAGGGGGGGGGAACACTGAAGCTTTCTTT CASSGGGNTEAFF
TRBJ2-3 - TRBV27 - TGTGCCACCCGGGAGACAGATACGCAGTATTTT CATRETDTQYF
TRBJ2-1 - TRBV5-1 - TGCGCCAGCAGCCCGGCAGGGGAAATGTTCAATGAGCAGTTCTTC CASSPAGEMFNEQFF
TRBJ2-7 TRBD2 TRBV9 - TGTGCCAGCAGCTCCGGGACTAGCGGCTACGAGCAGTACTTC CASSSGTSGYEQYF
TRBJ1-1 - TRBV5-1 - TGCGCCAGCAGCGTAACCGTAGGGCTTAGAGACACTGAAGCTTTCTTT CASSVTVGLRDTEAFF
TRBJ1-5 - TRBV5-6 - TGTGCCAGCAGCTTGAACGGAGCCCCACAGCCCCAGCATTTT CASSLNGAPQPQHF
TRBJ1-1 - TRBV4-3 - TGCGCCAGCAGCTTGCAGGTCCAGAACACTGAAGCTTTCTTT CASSLQVQNTEAFF
TRBJ2-7 - TRBV5-1 once TGCGCCAGCAGCTTGGCGGTACAGGCCATCTCCTACGAGCAGTACTTC CASSLAVQAISYEQYF
TRBJ2-1 - TRBV6-1 - TGTGCCAGCAGCGGCGTGAAGTACAATGAGCAGTTCTTC CASSGVKYNEQFF
TRBJ1-1 - TRBV29-1 - TGCAGCGGATTTCTGAGGACTGAAGCTTTCTTT CSGFLRTEAFF
TRBJ1-2 - TRBV14 - TGTGCCAGCAGCCGGTTAGCCCTGGTAGGGAGCTACACCTTC CASSRLALVGSYTF